The 21 T cell receptor beta chains given below trace back to one sample, sequenced in a study of blood T cell repertoires in COVID-19. Generated by immunoSEQ multiplex PCR, the TCRdb table keeps only in-frame clones and is missing some. The sample has some 350,000 clones, roughly 88% seen once. Sequenced input: PBMCs or T cells enriched from blood (not recorded which). Receptors originate from a man younger than 40 who had recovered from COVID-19.

The V call is TRBV28, the J call TRBJ2-7; 7 nucleotides agree with TRBD1. The germline CDR1 and CDR2 sequences are MDHEN and SYDVKM. The CDR3 is 15 residues long. V was clipped by 5 bases and J by 2 bases; unmatched bases: 9. The CDR3 region is CASSPLRTGPYEQYF. As DNA, the CDR3 is TGTGCCAGCAGTCCCCTCCGGACAGGTCCCTACGAGCAGTACTTC.

The genes are TRBV5-1 and TRBJ1-2, with D maybe TRBD1 (6 bases). Trimming pared 6 bases from V and 2 bases from J, leaving 14 bases between. From germline, CDR1 is SGHRS and CDR2 YFSETQ. This CDR3 spans 14 amino acids. In DNA form, the CDR3 reads TGCGCCAGCAAACAGGGTATTCGGAACTATGGCTACACCTTC. Translation gives CASKQGIRNYGYTF.

The chain recombines TRBV5-1 with TRBJ2-3; 8 bases line up with TRBD1. The V gene's germline CDR1 is SGHRS and CDR2 YFSETQ. V was clipped by 3 bases and J by 3 bases; unmatched bases: 6. This CDR3 contains 15 residues. CDR3 sequence reads: CASSSRTGWTDTQYF. The CDR3 bases are TGCGCCAGCAGCTCAAGGACAGGGTGGACAGATACGCAGTATTTT.

Here the CDR3 DNA reads TGTGCCAGCAGCTTGGGCTTATGGGTAGCGGAGTACAATGAGCAGTTCTTC. This encodes CASSLGLWVAEYNEQFF. J is TRBJ2-1 and V is TRBV5-6; D may be TRBD2 (6 bases). Germline loops: CDR1 SGHDT, CDR2 YYEEEE. Trimming removed 0 bases at V and 4 bases at J, with 17 bases between. This CDR3 contains 17 residues.

The rearrangement links TRBV11-2 to TRBJ2-7; weak D call: TRBD1 (6 bases). Trimming took 6 bases from V and 0 from J, leaving 12 bases between them. CDR3 length: 14 amino acids. Germline CDR1 and CDR2: SGHAT and FQNNGV. The CDR3 sequence: CASSSQGSSYEQYF. The CDR3 DNA reads TGTGCCAGCAGTTCGCAGGGGAGCTCCTACGAGCAGTACTTC.

The chain recombines TRBV5-4 with TRBJ1-3; D is unclear. The CDR3 covers 14 residues. Germline loops: CDR1 SGHNT, CDR2 YYREEE (reference sequence). V lost 4 bases and J lost 2, with 10 bases in between. CDR3 sequence reads: CASSRSMAGNTIYF. CDR3 nucleotide sequence: TGTGCCAGCAGCCGCTCTATGGCTGGAAACACCATATATTTT. Combining the CDR3 with reference TRBV5-4 and TRBJ1-3 gives the whole variable domain ETGVTQSPTHLIKTRGQQVTLRCSSQSGHNTVSWYQQALGQGPQFIFQYYREEENGRGNFPPRFSGLQFPNYSSELNVNALELDDSALYLCASSRSMAGNTIYFGEGSWLTVV.

The genes are TRBV18 and TRBJ1-1; 8 bases are a match to TRBD1. V shed 2 bases and J 4 bases; nucleotides not matched to a gene: 6. The CDR3 is 15 amino acids. Germline V gives CDR1 KGHSH, CDR2 LQKENI. CDR3 DNA sequence: TGTGCCAGCTCACCAGGACGACAGGGGATCACTGAAGCTTTCTTT. Translating gives CASSPGRQGITEAFF.

This clone came up a few times. The J gene is TRBJ2-5, the V gene TRBV27, with TRBD1 identical over 8 bases. The CDR3 consists of 15 residues. CDR1 MNHEY and CDR2 SMNVEV come from the germline V gene (reference sequence). The J segment lost 4 bases and the V segment lost 5 bases, leaving 9 bases of the junction unmatched. Here the CDR3 reads CASSPIRGQLETQYF. The CDR3, as DNA: TGTGCCAGCAGTCCAATCAGGGGGCAACTAGAGACCCAGTACTTC.

This clone was seen only once. The chain combines TRBV29-1 with TRBJ1-4; the D is unclear. This CDR3 is built from 12 residues. Trimming stripped 2 bases from V and 6 bases from J, with 7 bases between. Per the germline V gene, CDR1 is SQVTM and CDR2 is ANQGSEA. As DNA, the CDR3 is TGCAGCGTTGAAATTGGAGATGAAAAACTGTTTTTT. Encoded protein: CSVEIGDEKLFF.

CDR3 amino acids: CASSLSWAGGYNEQFF. In DNA form, the CDR3 reads TGTGCCAGCAGTTTATCATGGGCAGGGGGCTACAATGAGCAGTTCTTC. The chain is built from TRBV27 and TRBJ2-1; 7 bases match TRBD1. J gave up 3 bases and V 0 bases, and 5 bases lay outside the gene matches. In germline, CDR1 is MNHEY, CDR2 SMNVEV (reference sequence). The CDR3 length is 16 residues.

The chain carries TRBV19 and TRBJ2-1; TRBD2 matches 14 bases. The CDR3 has 15 residues. CDR1 and CDR2 from the germline V gene are LNHDA and SQIVND (reference sequence). With V trimmed by 8 bases and J by 3 bases, 3 bases remained unmatched. CDR3 residues: CASQGLAGGYNEQFF. In DNA form, the CDR3 reads TGTGCCAGTCAAGGACTAGCGGGGGGCTACAATGAGCAGTTCTTC.

This chain's CDR3 is CASSGKLAGDKYNEQFF. In nucleotides, the CDR3 is TGTGCCAGCAGTGGGAAACTAGCGGGGGATAAATACAATGAGCAGTTCTTC. The chain has TRBV6-1 and TRBJ2-1; 11 bases agree with TRBD2. Germline CDR1 and CDR2: MNHNS and SASEGT. J lost 4 bases, V lost 4 bases, and 9 bases had no gene match. The CDR3 contains 17 residues.

CDR3 DNA: TGCGCCAGCAGCTTGCAGGCCTTTAGCACAGATACGCAGTATTTT. It codes for CASSLQAFSTDTQYF. The chain links TRBV5-1 to TRBJ2-3; D unresolved. Germline V CDR1 and CDR2: SGHRS, YFSETQ. The V end was cut by 1 base, the J end by 0 bases, with 9 bases between. The length of the CDR3 is 15 residues. Supplemented by reference TRBV5-1 and TRBJ2-3, the full variable domain reads KAGVTQTPRYLIKTRGQQVTLSCSPISGHRSVSWYQQTPGQGLQFLFEYFSETQRNKGNFPGRFSGRQFSNSRSEMNVSTLELGDSALYLCASSLQAFSTDTQYFGPGTRLTVL.

The chain has TRBV10-1 and TRBJ2-5, with TRBD1 matching over 10 bases. Germline values: CDR1 WNHNN, CDR2 SYGVQD (reference sequence). J lost 2 bases, V lost 6 bases, and 6 bases had no gene match. CDR3 length: 15 residues. The CDR3 nucleotides are TGCGCCAGCAGGGAAGACAGGGGGCGACAAGAGACCCAGTACTTC. It yields the protein CASREDRGRQETQYF.

This chain links TRBV18 with TRBJ1-1, with D hard to call. V shed 6 bases and J shed 4 bases, with 15 bases lying between them. Germline CDR1 KGHSH, CDR2 LQKENI. CDR3 length: 14 residues. CDR3 DNA: TGTGCCAGCTCGACTGGGCGGGGAGTCACTGAAGCTTTCTTT. It yields the protein CASSTGRGVTEAFF.

The chain carries TRBV27 and TRBJ2-1; TRBD2 matches at 8 bases. V dropped 4 bases and J dropped 3; count of bases not matched to a gene: 5. This CDR3 is built from 15 residues. Germline V gene lookup returns CDR1 MNHEY and CDR2 SMNVEV (reference sequence). The CDR3 region is CASSSAGLDYNEQFF. The CDR3, as DNA: TGTGCCAGCAGTTCCGCGGGACTAGACTACAATGAGCAGTTCTTC.

This clone was found a few times. The chain couples TRBV4-1 to TRBJ2-7, with D perhaps TRBD1 (6 bases). CDR3 length: 15 amino acids. Germline values: CDR1 MGHRA, CDR2 YSYEKL. V lost 1 base and J 2 bases, leaving 12 bases between the germline ends. The CDR3 DNA is TGCGCCAGCAGCCAAGCACCGGGACAAACCTACGAGCAGTACTTC. Its protein is CASSQAPGQTYEQYF.

The chain has TRBV6-5 and TRBJ2-7; TRBD1 might be the D (6 bases). Between the trimmed V and J ends, which lost 6 bases and 3 bases, there was a span of 15 bases. The CDR3 has 14 amino acids. CDR1 is MNHEY and CDR2 is SVGAGI in the germline V gene. CDR3 region: CASRRTATLYEQYF. The CDR3 bases are TGTGCCAGCAGACGGACAGCGACTCTCTACGAGCAGTACTTC.

The chain recombines TRBV10-3 with TRBJ1-2; no clear D. CDR3 length: 13 amino acids. Trimming cost V 0 bases and J 6 bases, with 8 bases left between them. The germline gives CDR1 ENHRY, CDR2 SYGVKD. The CDR3 region has the DNA TGTGCCATCAGTGAGTCAAAGGGAGATGGCTACACCTTC. It translates to CAISESKGDGYTF.

This chain links TRBV5-1 with TRBJ1-5; a weak D match, TRBD1 (5 bases). The germline CDR1 and CDR2 sequences are SGHRS and YFSETQ. The ends were cut back, 4 bases at V and 2 bases at J, with 13 bases in the middle. There are 15 residues in the CDR3. DNA of the CDR3: TGCGCCAGCAGCAGCAGTGGAGGGGGCAATCAGCCCCAGCATTTT. It encodes CASSSSGGGNQPQHF. The variable domain in full, completed from reference TRBV5-1 and TRBJ1-5, reads KAGVTQTPRYLIKTRGQQVTLSCSPISGHRSVSWYQQTPGQGLQFLFEYFSETQRNKGNFPGRFSGRQFSNSRSEMNVSTLELGDSALYLCASSSSGGGNQPQHFGDGTRLSIL.

The rearrangement joins TRBV6-1 to TRBJ1-6, with a tentative D call TRBD1 (5 bases). Trimming removed 0 bases at V and 7 bases at J, with 16 bases between. CDR3 size: 17 residues. Germline V CDR1 and CDR2: MNHNS, SASEGT. CDR3 sequence reads: CASSEAEVGATNSPLHF. The CDR3 region has the DNA TGTGCCAGCAGTGAAGCGGAAGTTGGGGCTACGAATTCACCCCTCCACTTT.